The clone carrying this T cell receptor (beta chain) was seen more than once but under ten times. The ends were cut back, 4 bases at V and 6 bases at J, with 18 bases in the middle. CDR3 length: 15 amino acids. Germline values: CDR1 LNHDA, CDR2 SQIVND (reference sequence). Assay used: immunoSEQ multiplex PCR; TCRdb lists only in-frame clones, some missing. The sample holds 2.3 million or so clones, 93% seen once. Participating donors were healthy, HIV-negative adults free of recent acute infections or vaccinations. The record originates from a study of shared clonotypes between healthy human individuals.

V usage is TRBV19 and J usage is TRBJ1-2; D remains ambiguous. The receptor comes from a man younger than 30 in good health. Some clones in this sample may be carry-over from other donors' samples. Sequencing was carried out using naive CD4+ T cells from PBMCs. Indicated subset: CD45RA+ positively selected. The CDR3 region is CASSRGPGIVDGYTF. The CDR3, as DNA: TGTGCCAGTAGTAGAGGGCCAGGAATTGTCGATGGCTACACCTTC.